Each of the 26 T cell receptor beta chains below was sequenced from the same sample in a study of blood T cell repertoires in COVID-19 (dated by TCRdb to about 2020). Receptors were amplified or captured by the immunoSEQ multiplex PCR assay. Drawn from immuneACCESS, this table holds only the in-frame rearrangements with V and J called that TCRdb kept. Clones are partly lost; checked studies trace under half to an unresolved V gene and leave the rest unexplained. The sample table shows around 480,000 clones, and around 88% are seen once. Jointly, the top ten make up about 12% of the sample. Sequenced input: peripheral blood. These TCRs come from a woman between 50 and 59 years old with COVID-19, enrolled during active disease.

The rearrangement uses TRBV5-1 and TRBJ2-3; TRBD2 agrees at 9 bases. This CDR3 region has 16 residues. J gave up 4 bases and V 0 bases, and 6 bases lay outside the gene matches. The V gene's germline CDR1 is SGHRS and CDR2 YFSETQ. CDR3: CASSLVLAGSSDTQYF. CDR3 DNA: TGCGCCAGCAGCTTGGTTCTAGCGGGGAGCTCAGATACGCAGTATTTT.

This sequence joins TRBV27 and TRBJ1-1; D call uncertain. Trimming shortened V by 4 bases and J by 2 bases, and 8 bases separated the two germline ends. CDR1 is MNHEY, CDR2 SMNVEV, per germline (reference sequence). CDR3 length: 13 residues. The CDR3 is CASSSRLNTEAFF. CDR3 sequence (DNA): TGTGCCAGCAGTTCTAGACTAAACACTGAAGCTTTCTTT.

The V call is TRBV27, the J call TRBJ2-3, with TRBD2 matching 11 bases. Germline V lookup: CDR1 MNHEY, CDR2 SMNVEV (reference sequence). The trim removed 4 bases at V and 2 bases at J, leaving 8 bases unmatched. The CDR3 sequence is 17 residues long. CDR3 DNA sequence: TGTGCCAGCAGTTCGACCCGACTAGCGGGGAACACAGATACGCAGTATTTT. Translated, it gives CASSSTRLAGNTDTQYF.

V gene TRBV7-3 combines with J gene TRBJ2-1, with TRBD2 as a possible D gene (7 bases). CDR3 length: 17 residues. The germline V and J ends were trimmed by 1 base and 7 bases, with 20 bases remaining between them. Germline CDR1 and CDR2: SGHTA and FQGTGA. The CDR3 region has the DNA TGTGCCAGCAGCTTAAGGAGCGCGGGGGCGGGAACTAATGAGCAGTTCTTC. Amino acids: CASSLRSAGAGTNEQFF.

This chain links TRBV18 with TRBJ1-1; D not resolved. Germline lookup yields CDR1 KGHSH and CDR2 LQKENI. This CDR3 has 14 residues. The germline V and J ends were trimmed by 6 bases and 3 bases, with 14 bases remaining between them. The CDR3 here is CASSQEALDTEAFF. The CDR3 DNA sequence: TGTGCCAGCTCTCAGGAGGCGTTGGACACTGAAGCTTTCTTT.

The J gene is TRBJ2-1, the V gene TRBV7-8, with 8 bases fitting TRBD1. The CDR3 is 14 amino acids. V gave up 3 bases and J gave up 5 bases; unmatched junction bases: 3. Germline CDR1 reads SGHVS; CDR2 reads FQNEAQ. This chain's CDR3 is CASSFGTGNNEQFF. The CDR3 DNA follows: TGTGCCAGCAGCTTCGGGACAGGAAACAATGAGCAGTTCTTC. Supplemented by reference TRBV7-8 and TRBJ2-1, the full variable domain reads GAGVSQSPRYKVAKRGQDVALRCDPISGHVSLFWYQQALGQGPEFLTYFQNEAQLDKSGLPSDRFFAERPEGSVSTLKIQRTQQEDSAVYLCASSFGTGNNEQFFGPGTRLTVL.

The chain combines TRBV9 with TRBJ2-2; D remains unclear. V lost 3 bases, J lost 8 bases, and 8 bases lay in between. In germline, CDR1 is SGDLS, CDR2 YYNGEE. CDR3 size: 12 residues. The CDR3 coding sequence is TGTGCCAGCAGCGAATACGGGGGGGAGCTGTTTTTT. This translates into CASSEYGGELFF.

The V and J genes are TRBV4-2 and TRBJ1-2; D call uncertain. This CDR3 is built from 15 residues. Between the trimmed V and J ends, which lost 0 bases and 8 bases, there was a span of 16 bases. Looked up from germline, CDR1 is LGHNA and CDR2 is YNFKEQ. The CDR3: CASSQDPLAIGGYTF. DNA for the CDR3: TGTGCCAGCAGCCAAGATCCGTTGGCTATCGGGGGCTACACCTTC.

The CDR3 DNA is TGTGCCACCAGTGATTCCCCCCCACAGGGGGCCGATACGCAGTATTTT. Its protein product is CATSDSPPQGADTQYF. The chain joins TRBV24-1 to TRBJ2-3; 9 nucleotides line up with TRBD1. V lost 2 bases, J lost 6 bases, and 8 bases stayed unmatched. The CDR3 has 16 amino acids. Germline loops: CDR1 KGHDR, CDR2 SFDVKD.

The chain uses TRBV6-5 and TRBJ1-1; D remains ambiguous. V lost 7 bases, J lost 1 base, and 13 bases lay in between. CDR3 length equals 14 residues. Germline CDR1 and CDR2: MNHEY and SVGAGI. The CDR3 loop reads CASKRGMGNTEAFF. CDR3 nucleotides: TGTGCCAGCAAGAGAGGGATGGGGAACACTGAAGCTTTCTTT.

The rearrangement joins TRBV9 to TRBJ1-1; D is perhaps TRBD1 (5 bases). Germline loops: CDR1 SGDLS, CDR2 YYNGEE. Trimming cost V 0 bases and J 4 bases, with 13 bases left between them. This CDR3 is built from 15 residues. The CDR3 loop is CASSVAWGGGTEAFF. The CDR3, as DNA: TGTGCCAGCAGCGTAGCTTGGGGGGGAGGCACTGAAGCTTTCTTT.

V gene TRBV5-4 combines with J gene TRBJ1-1, with D hard to call. The V gene's germline CDR1 is SGHNT and CDR2 YYREEE (reference sequence). V gave up 1 base and J gave up 0 bases, with 7 bases separating them. The CDR3 runs 14 residues. As DNA, the CDR3 is TGTGCCAGCAGCTTGCAGGTCATGAACACTGAAGCTTTCTTT. Amino acid sequence: CASSLQVMNTEAFF. Filled out from reference TRBV5-4 and TRBJ1-1, the complete variable domain reads ETGVTQSPTHLIKTRGQQVTLRCSSQSGHNTVSWYQQALGQGPQFIFQYYREEENGRGNFPPRFSGLQFPNYSSELNVNALELDDSALYLCASSLQVMNTEAFFGQGTRLTVV.

V gene TRBV11-2 combines with J gene TRBJ1-6; possible D gene TRBD1, 6 bases. The V and J ends lost 2 bases and 4 bases respectively, with 9 bases between them. The CDR3 sequence is 15 residues long. Germline lookup yields CDR1 SGHAT and CDR2 FQNNGV. CDR3 residues: CASSLNRAYNSPLHF. In DNA, the CDR3 is TGTGCCAGCAGCTTAAACAGGGCTTATAATTCACCCCTCCACTTT.

The chain has TRBV9 and TRBJ2-3, with 7 bases fitting TRBD2. The CDR3 is made up of 18 amino acids. Germline assignment: CDR1 SGDLS and CDR2 YYNGEE. J gave up 0 bases and V 0 bases, and 10 bases lay outside the gene matches. Written as DNA, the CDR3 is TGTGCCAGCAGCGTAGTACCCGGGACTACCCGAAGCACAGATACGCAGTATTTT. Translating gives CASSVVPGTTRSTDTQYF.

This chain joins TRBV25-1 and TRBJ1-6; possibly TRBD1 for D (5 bases). From germline, CDR1 is MGHDK and CDR2 SYGVNS. Deletions cut 5 bases from V and 6 bases from J, with 11 bases between. The CDR3 consists of 14 residues. The CDR3 DNA reads as TGTGCCAGCAGTCCTTCAGGGTTTAATTCACCCCTCCACTTT. Amino acid sequence: CASSPSGFNSPLHF.

The chain uses TRBV29-1 and TRBJ2-2; TRBD1 is a possible D gene (6 bases). Trimming cost V 4 bases and J 4 bases, with 13 bases left between them. This CDR3 region has 14 residues. The germline V gene encodes CDR1 SQVTM and CDR2 ANQGSEA. Here the CDR3 reads CSVGGTSFTGELFF. CDR3 coding DNA: TGCAGCGTTGGAGGGACATCGTTCACCGGGGAGCTGTTTTTT.

The rearrangement joins TRBV6-5 to TRBJ1-1; D may be TRBD1 (6 bases). CDR3 size: 16 residues. V was clipped by 0 bases and J by 5 bases, with 16 bases between them. Germline V gene sequence: CDR1 MNHEY, CDR2 SVGAGI. The CDR3 bases are TGTGCCAGCAGTTACTCGGACCGGGACATCGGAACTGAAGCTTTCTTT. Amino acids: CASSYSDRDIGTEAFF.

The chain carries TRBV2 and TRBJ2-3; 9 positions match TRBD2. The ends lost 4 bases at V and 2 bases at J; junction bases unmatched: 7. This CDR3 contains 16 residues. Germline V gene sequence: CDR1 SNHLY, CDR2 FYNNEI. The CDR3 DNA is TGTGCCAGCAGTGGGTCAGCGGGGGGAAACACAGATACGCAGTATTTT. Its protein is CASSGSAGGNTDTQYF.

The chain couples TRBV4-1 to TRBJ1-5, with 7 bases that match TRBD1. Germline V gives CDR1 MGHRA, CDR2 YSYEKL. The CDR3 loop spans 15 amino acids. With 4 bases clipped from V and 0 bases from J, the junction kept 3 bases outside the gene matches. The CDR3 here is CASSLYRGSNQPQHF. In DNA form, the CDR3 reads TGCGCCAGCAGCCTTTACAGGGGTAGCAATCAGCCCCAGCATTTT.

CDR3 in amino acids: CASRLRGNSPLHF. DNA of the CDR3: TGTGCCAGTAGGCTCAGAGGTAATTCACCCCTCCACTTT. The chain uses TRBV19 and TRBJ1-6, with D hard to call. The CDR3 is 13 residues long. The V end was cut by 6 bases, the J end by 6 bases, with 9 bases between. Germline CDR1 reads LNHDA; CDR2 reads SQIVND (reference sequence).

As for this clone: An end of the junction does not agree with germline; a read error may underlie this. Other DNA sequences within the sample encode an identical CDR3. The rearrangement joins TRBV30 to TRBJ2-7; TRBD1 is a possible D gene (6 bases). The germline V gene has CDR1 GTSNPN and CDR2 SVGIG (reference sequence). The CDR3 contains 13 residues. The CDR3 here is CAWAQGLGNEQYF. CDR3 in DNA: TGTGCCTGGGCCCAGGGGTTAGGGAACGAGCAATACTTC.

The chain carries TRBV30 and TRBJ2-3, with 9 nucleotides matching TRBD2. The CDR3 runs 15 residues. Germline CDR1 reads GTSNPN; CDR2 reads SVGIG (reference sequence). The V segment lost 4 bases and the J segment 5 bases; nucleotides outside the gene matches: 10. The CDR3 here is CAWTPAGGGGDTQYF. The CDR3, as DNA: TGTGCCTGGACCCCAGCGGGGGGAGGAGGAGATACGCAGTATTTT.

CDR3 bases: TGTGCCAGCAGCCTAACCGGGACAGCCTCGCTCTATGGCTACACCTTC. Its protein is CASSLTGTASLYGYTF. The gene calls are TRBV7-9 and TRBJ1-2; TRBD1 matches 7 bases. After removal of 5 bases from V and 4 bases from J, the junction contained 13 bases not matched to a gene. The length of the CDR3 is 16 residues. CDR1 and CDR2 from the germline V gene are SEHNR and FQNEAQ (reference sequence).

This chain joins TRBV5-4 and TRBJ2-7; D may be TRBD1 (6 bases). CDR1 is SGHNT and CDR2 is YYREEE in the germline V gene (reference sequence). V lost 2 bases to trimming and J lost 1 base, with 13 bases between them. CDR3 length: 15 amino acids. DNA of the CDR3: TGTGCCAGCAGCTTATCCAGGGGTTGGTCCTACGAGCAGTACTTC. Translating gives CASSLSRGWSYEQYF.

The gene calls are TRBV10-3 and TRBJ1-1; TRBD1 aligns across 10 bases. Germline loops: CDR1 ENHRY, CDR2 SYGVKD. V lost 6 bases, J lost 4 bases, and 8 bases stayed unmatched. This CDR3 is built from 15 residues. CDR3 region: CAIRGGQGITTEAFF. CDR3 bases: TGTGCCATCAGAGGGGGACAGGGGATTACCACTGAAGCTTTCTTT.

The chain has TRBV5-1 and TRBJ2-1; tentative D call: TRBD2 (6 bases). The length of the CDR3 is 16 residues. In germline, CDR1 is SGHRS, CDR2 YFSETQ. V lost 4 bases, J lost 4 bases, and 18 bases lay in between. The CDR3 DNA reads as TGCGCCAGCAGCACCCCGGGAGCGGGCGCGTACAATGAGCAGTTCTTC. Translated: CASSTPGAGAYNEQFF. Full variable domain (missing parts from reference TRBV5-1 and TRBJ2-1): KAGVTQTPRYLIKTRGQQVTLSCSPISGHRSVSWYQQTPGQGLQFLFEYFSETQRNKGNFPGRFSGRQFSNSRSEMNVSTLELGDSALYLCASSTPGAGAYNEQFFGPGTRLTVL.